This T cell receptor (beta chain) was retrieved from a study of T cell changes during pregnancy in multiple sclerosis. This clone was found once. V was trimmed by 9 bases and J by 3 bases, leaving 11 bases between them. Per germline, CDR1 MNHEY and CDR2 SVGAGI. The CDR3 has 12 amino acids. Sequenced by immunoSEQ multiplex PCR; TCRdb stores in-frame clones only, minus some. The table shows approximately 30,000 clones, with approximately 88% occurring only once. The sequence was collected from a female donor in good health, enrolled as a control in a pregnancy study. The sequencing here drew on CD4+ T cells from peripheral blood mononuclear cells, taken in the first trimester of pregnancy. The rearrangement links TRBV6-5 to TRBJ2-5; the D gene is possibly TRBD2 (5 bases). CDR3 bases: TGTGCCAGTGGACTGAGCAAAGAGACCCAGTACTTC. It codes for CASGLSKETQYF.